Sequencing of this T cell receptor beta chain was carried out in a study of cytomegalovirus exposure and HLA in healthy donors. Overall study results and limits: A later analysis reported that several of the most significant clusters appeared to be linked to common viral pathogens, among them Epstein-Barr virus. Researchers reported that three CMV-associated chains were confirmed in vitro as CMV antigen-specific. According to an earlier analysis, most TCR beta V segments yielded productive rearrangements about 90% or about 30% of the time.

Looked up from germline, CDR1 is SGDLS and CDR2 is YYNGEE. V lost 4 bases, J lost 1 base, and 8 bases stayed unmatched. The CDR3 is 16 amino acids. This clone has a single count. Its target is not known. A multiplex PCR was run with 60 Vbeta primers and 13 Jbeta primers. In the source study's methods: As a later analysis found, there were roughly 80 million unique TCR beta chains, of which roughly 11 million were shared. Measured with immunoSEQ multiplex PCR; TCRdb has only the in-frame clones, and not every one. That table gives V, J and clone size, and the DNA gave D and trimming. The repertoire has roughly 170,000 clones, 75% to 90% of them found once; the top ten carry 1.6%.

The sequencing input was PBMCs. The chain combines TRBV9 with TRBJ1-3, with TRBD1 identical over 7 bases. The sequence was obtained from a man aged 50-59 years in good health and CMV-seronegative. CDR3 bases: TGTGCCAGCAGCCGGACAGGAGCTCAGTCTGGAAACACCATATATTTT. Translated, it gives CASSRTGAQSGNTIYF.